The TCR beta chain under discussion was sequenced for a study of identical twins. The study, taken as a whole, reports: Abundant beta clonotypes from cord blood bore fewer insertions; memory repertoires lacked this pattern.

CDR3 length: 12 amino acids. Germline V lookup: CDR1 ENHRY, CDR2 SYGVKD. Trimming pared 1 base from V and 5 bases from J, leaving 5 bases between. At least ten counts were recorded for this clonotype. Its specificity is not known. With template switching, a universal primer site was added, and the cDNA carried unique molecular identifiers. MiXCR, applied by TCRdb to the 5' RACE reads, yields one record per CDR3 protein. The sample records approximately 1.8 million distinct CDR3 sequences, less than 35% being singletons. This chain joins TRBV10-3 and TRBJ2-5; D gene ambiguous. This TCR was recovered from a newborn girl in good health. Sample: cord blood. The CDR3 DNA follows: TGTGCCATCAGTGAGTTCCTGGAGACCCAGTACTTC. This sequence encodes CAISEFLETQYF.